This T cell receptor (beta chain) was sequenced in a study of cytomegalovirus exposure and HLA in healthy donors. Study-level results: In the analysis, some V segments, TRBV6-2 and TRBV6-3 included, were excluded as indistinguishable. It was only CMV serostatus that was available as immune exposure information. The study designated fewer than 200 TCR beta chains cytomegalovirus-associated.

A remark on this clone: Its antigen is not known.

PCR involved 60 Vbeta and 13 Jbeta primers. Profiling relied on immunoSEQ multiplex PCR, and the TCRdb table lists in-frame clones only, not all of them. The sample shows approximately 210,000 clones, 70% to 80% of them seen only once. The J segment lost 3 bases and the V segment lost 7 bases, leaving 3 bases of the junction unmatched. This CDR3 is built from 12 residues. Germline lookup yields CDR1 SGHNT and CDR2 YYREEE (reference sequence). Material: PBMCs. This receptor was taken from a woman aged 25 to 39 in good health and CMV-seropositive. The chain combines TRBV5-4 with TRBJ2-5; 7 nucleotides match TRBD2. The CDR3, as DNA: TGTGCCAGCGGGGGGGGTAAAGAGACCCAGTACTTC. Protein: CASGGGKETQYF.